This T cell receptor (beta chain) was retrieved from a study of blood T cell repertoires in COVID-19. Background on the study: Both acute and convalescent COVID-19 samples were obtained from the United States, Italy and Spain. PBMCs, B-cell-depleted T cells, or T cells were the source of the cDNA or gDNA that made up the material.

Methods used by the authors: Estimates of nucleated cell counts were drawn from the amplification of reference gene primers. Measured with immunoSEQ multiplex PCR; TCRdb has only the in-frame clones, and not every one. V, J and clone size reflect that table, while D and trimming were determined from the DNA. Counted here are over 25,000 clones, less than 90% occurring once; the ten biggest clones make up more than 9.5%. The TCR originated in a man older than 75 with active COVID-19. The source material was peripheral blood.

As DNA, the CDR3 is TGTGCCAGCAGCCCGATCGGACAGGGGGCATCGGGAGCTTTCTTT. It is translated as CASSPIGQGASGAFF. The rearrangement links TRBV11-2 to TRBJ1-1; 11 bases are a match to TRBD1. The CDR3 totals 15 residues. CDR1 is SGHAT and CDR2 is FQNNGV in the germline V gene. Trimming took 5 bases from V and 10 from J; bases not matched to a gene: 12.